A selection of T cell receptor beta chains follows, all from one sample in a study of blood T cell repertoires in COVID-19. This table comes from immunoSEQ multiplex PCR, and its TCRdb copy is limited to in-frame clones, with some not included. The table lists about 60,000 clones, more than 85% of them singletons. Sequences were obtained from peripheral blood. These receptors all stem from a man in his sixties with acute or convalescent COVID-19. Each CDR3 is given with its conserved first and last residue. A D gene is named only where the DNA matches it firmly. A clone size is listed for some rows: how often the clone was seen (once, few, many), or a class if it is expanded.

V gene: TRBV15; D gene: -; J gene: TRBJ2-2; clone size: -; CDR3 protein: CATSRVLGLPAGLTGELFF; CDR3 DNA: TGTGCCACCAGCAGAGTTTTGGGTTTACCAGCGGGTCTCACCGGGGAGCTGTTTTTT
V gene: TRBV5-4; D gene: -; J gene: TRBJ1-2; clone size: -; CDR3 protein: CASSLKPWTDTNYGYTF; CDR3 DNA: TGTGCCAGCAGCTTGAAGCCCTGGACAGATACTAACTATGGCTACACCTTC
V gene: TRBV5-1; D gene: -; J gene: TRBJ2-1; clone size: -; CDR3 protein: CASSPGTGDEQFF; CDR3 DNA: TGCGCCAGCAGCCCGGGGACTGGGGATGAGCAGTTCTTC
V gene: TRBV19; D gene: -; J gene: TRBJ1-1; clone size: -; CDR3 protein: CASSKQGANTEAFF; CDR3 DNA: TGTGCCAGTAGCAAACAGGGTGCGAACACTGAAGCTTTCTTT
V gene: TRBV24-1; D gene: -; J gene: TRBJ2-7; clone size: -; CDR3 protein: CATSESGVDEQYF; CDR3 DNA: TGTGCCACCAGTGAGTCAGGGGTGGACGAGCAGTACTTC
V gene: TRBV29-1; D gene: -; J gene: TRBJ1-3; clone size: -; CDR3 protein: CSVGVGQPVGTIYF; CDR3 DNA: TGCAGCGTTGGGGTCGGACAGCCCGTGGGAACCATATATTTT
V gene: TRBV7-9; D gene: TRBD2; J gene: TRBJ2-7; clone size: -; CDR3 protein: CASSLLSSGYYEQYF; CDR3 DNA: TGTGCCAGCAGCTTACTTTCTAGCGGATACTACGAGCAGTACTTC
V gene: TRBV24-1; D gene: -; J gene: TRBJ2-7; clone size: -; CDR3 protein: CATSDTGFYEQYF; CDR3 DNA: TGTGCCACCAGTGATACAGGGTTTTACGAGCAGTACTTC
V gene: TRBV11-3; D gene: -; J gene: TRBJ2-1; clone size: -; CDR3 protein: CASSSSLQGNEQFF; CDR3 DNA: TGTGCCAGCAGTTCATCCTTGCAGGGCAATGAGCAGTTCTTC
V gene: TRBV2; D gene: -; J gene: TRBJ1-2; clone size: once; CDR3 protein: CASSEQGLDYGYTF; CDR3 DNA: TGTGCCAGCAGTGAACAGGGGTTGGACTATGGCTACACCTTC
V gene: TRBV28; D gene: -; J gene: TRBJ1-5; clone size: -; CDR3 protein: CASSLSVGGYQPQHF; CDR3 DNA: TGTGCCAGCAGTTTATCCGTAGGGGGTTATCAGCCCCAGCATTTT
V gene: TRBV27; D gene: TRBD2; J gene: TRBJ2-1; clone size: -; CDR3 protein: CASTDPGTSGTDNEQFF; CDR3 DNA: TGTGCCAGCACCGACCCCGGGACTAGCGGGACCGACAATGAGCAGTTCTTC
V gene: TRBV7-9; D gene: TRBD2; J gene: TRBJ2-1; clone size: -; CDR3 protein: CASSSGLAGFKSSYNEQFF; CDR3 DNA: TGTGCCAGCAGCTCGGGACTAGCGGGATTCAAGAGCTCCTACAATGAGCAGTTCTTC
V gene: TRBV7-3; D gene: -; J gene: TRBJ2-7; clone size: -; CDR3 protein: CASSLTGGYEQYF; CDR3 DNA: TGTGCCAGCAGCTTAACCGGGGGCTACGAGCAGTACTTC
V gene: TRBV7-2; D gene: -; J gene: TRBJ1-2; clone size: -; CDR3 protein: CASSLERGGERRYTF; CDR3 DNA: TGTGCCAGCAGCTTAGAGCGCGGAGGGGAGAGGCGCTACACCTTC
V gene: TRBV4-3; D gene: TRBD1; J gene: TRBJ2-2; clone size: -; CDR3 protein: CASSQDPGQGSGELFF; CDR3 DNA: TGCGCCAGCAGCCAAGATCCGGGACAGGGTAGCGGGGAGCTGTTTTTT
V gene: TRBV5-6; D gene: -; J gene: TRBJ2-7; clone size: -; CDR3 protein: CASSLGSVWTAYEQYF; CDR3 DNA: TGTGCCAGCAGCTTGGGGTCAGTCTGGACAGCCTACGAGCAGTACTTC
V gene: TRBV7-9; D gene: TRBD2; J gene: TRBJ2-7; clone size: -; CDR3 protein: CASSGGDGEQYF; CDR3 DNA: TGTGCCAGCAGCGGGGGGGACGGCGAGCAGTACTTC
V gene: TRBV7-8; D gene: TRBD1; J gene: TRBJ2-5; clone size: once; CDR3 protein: CASSPSGTGTDQETQYF; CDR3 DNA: TGTGCCAGCAGCCCCTCCGGGACAGGGACGGACCAAGAGACCCAGTACTTC
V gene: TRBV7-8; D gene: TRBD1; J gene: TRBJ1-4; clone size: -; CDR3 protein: CASSLALGQVEKLFF; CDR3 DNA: TGTGCCAGCAGCTTAGCGCTAGGACAGGTTGAAAAACTGTTTTTT
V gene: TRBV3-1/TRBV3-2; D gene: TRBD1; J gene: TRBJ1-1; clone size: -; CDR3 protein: CASSQVVGQGDSEAFF; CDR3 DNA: TGTGCCAGCAGCCAGGTCGTGGGACAGGGGGATTCTGAAGCTTTCTTT
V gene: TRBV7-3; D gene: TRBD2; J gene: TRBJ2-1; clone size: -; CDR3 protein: CASSLNSGTSGYNEQFF; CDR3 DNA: TGTGCCAGCAGCTTAAATTCCGGGACTAGCGGGTACAATGAGCAGTTCTTC
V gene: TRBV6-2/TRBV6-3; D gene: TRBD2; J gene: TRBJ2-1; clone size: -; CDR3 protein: CASSSYPGGGRGGEFF; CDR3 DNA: TGTGCCAGCAGTTCCTACCCGGGAGGGGGTAGGGGGGGAGAGTTCTTC
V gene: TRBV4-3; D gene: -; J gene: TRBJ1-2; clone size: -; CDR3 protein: CASSQEVGQRGYTF; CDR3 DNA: TGCGCCAGCAGCCAAGAAGTGGGGCAGAGGGGCTACACCTTC
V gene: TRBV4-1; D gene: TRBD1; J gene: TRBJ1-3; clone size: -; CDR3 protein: CASSQILGQGGNTIYF; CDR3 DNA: TGCGCCAGCAGCCAAATTCTCGGACAGGGTGGAAACACCATATATTTT
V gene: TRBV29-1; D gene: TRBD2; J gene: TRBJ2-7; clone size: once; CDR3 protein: CSVEEGLAGDRDEQYF; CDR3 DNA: TGCAGCGTTGAAGAGGGGCTAGCGGGAGACAGAGACGAGCAGTACTTC
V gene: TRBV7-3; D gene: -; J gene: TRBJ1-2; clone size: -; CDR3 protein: CASSLPGSYGYTF; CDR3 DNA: TGTGCCAGCAGTCTTCCCGGGAGCTATGGCTACACCTTC
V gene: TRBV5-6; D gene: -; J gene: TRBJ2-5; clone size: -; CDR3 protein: CASSLRGETQYF; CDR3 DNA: TGTGCCAGCAGCTTAAGGGGAGAGACCCAGTACTTC
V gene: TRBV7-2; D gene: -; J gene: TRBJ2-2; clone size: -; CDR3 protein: CASSLVSRTGELFF; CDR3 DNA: TGTGCCAGCAGCTTAGTGTCGCGCACCGGGGAGCTGTTTTTT